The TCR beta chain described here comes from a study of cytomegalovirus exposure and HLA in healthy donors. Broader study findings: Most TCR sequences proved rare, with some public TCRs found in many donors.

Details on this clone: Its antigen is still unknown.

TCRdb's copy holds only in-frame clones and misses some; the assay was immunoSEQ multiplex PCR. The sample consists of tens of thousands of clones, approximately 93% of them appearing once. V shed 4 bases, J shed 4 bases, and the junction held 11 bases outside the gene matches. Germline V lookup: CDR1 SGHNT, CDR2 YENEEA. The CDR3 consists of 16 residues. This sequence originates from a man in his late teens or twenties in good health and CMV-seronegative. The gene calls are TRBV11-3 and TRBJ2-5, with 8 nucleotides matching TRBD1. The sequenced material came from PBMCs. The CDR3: CASSYDFDRGGETQYF. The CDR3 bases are TGTGCCAGCAGCTACGATTTCGACAGGGGCGGAGAGACCCAGTACTTC.